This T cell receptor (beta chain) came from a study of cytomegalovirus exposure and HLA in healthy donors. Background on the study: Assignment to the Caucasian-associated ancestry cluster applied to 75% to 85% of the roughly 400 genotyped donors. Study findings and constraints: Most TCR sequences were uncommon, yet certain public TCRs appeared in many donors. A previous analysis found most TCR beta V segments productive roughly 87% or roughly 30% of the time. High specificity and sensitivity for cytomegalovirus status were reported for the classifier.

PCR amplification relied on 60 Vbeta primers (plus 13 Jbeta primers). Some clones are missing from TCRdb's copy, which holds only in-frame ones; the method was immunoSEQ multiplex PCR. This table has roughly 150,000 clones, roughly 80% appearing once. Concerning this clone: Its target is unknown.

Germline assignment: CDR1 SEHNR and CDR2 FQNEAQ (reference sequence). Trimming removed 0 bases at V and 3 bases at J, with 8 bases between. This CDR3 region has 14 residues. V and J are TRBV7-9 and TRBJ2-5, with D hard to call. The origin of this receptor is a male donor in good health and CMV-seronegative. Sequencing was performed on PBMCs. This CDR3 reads CASSLANREETQYF. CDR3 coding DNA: TGTGCCAGCAGCTTAGCGAACAGAGAAGAGACCCAGTACTTC.